A single sample gave rise to the 14 T cell receptor beta chains below, sequenced in a study of response to subunit inactivated influenza vaccine. TCRdb called the RT-PCR reads again in MiXCR, with one record for every CDR3 protein. The sample shows about 780,000 distinct CDR3 sequences, roughly 18% of them seen only once. The sample in question was PBMCs from blood, obtained 5 to 6 days after vaccination. Receptors were obtained from a man between 45 and 60 years old who received an inactivated influenza vaccine.

Many counts were recorded for this clonotype. The chain recombines TRBV7-8 with TRBJ1-1, with 7 bases aligning to TRBD1. Unmatched junction bases numbered 3, after V lost 1 base and J lost 1 base. The germline V gene encodes CDR1 SGHVS and CDR2 FQNEAQ. The length of the CDR3 is 15 residues. The CDR3 here is CASSLERQGNTEAFF. The CDR3 DNA follows: TGTGCCAGCAGCTTAGAACGACAGGGGAACACTGAAGCTTTCTTT.

As for this clonotype: One end of the junction does not line up with germline, which may come from a read error. The chain carries TRBV10-3 and TRBJ1-4, with D possibly TRBD1 on 5 matching bases. Germline loops: CDR1 ENHRY, CDR2 SYGVKD. The CDR3 has 13 residues. The CDR3 loop reads CAIRRTTNEKLFF. Here the CDR3 DNA reads TGTGCCATCAGGAGGACAACGAATGAAAAACTGTTTTTT.

This clonotype was seen a few times. This chain joins TRBV5-1 and TRBJ2-7, with 10 bases lining up with TRBD2. Germline V gene data show CDR1 as SGHRS and CDR2 as YFSETQ. This CDR3 is built from 14 residues. V dropped 1 base and J dropped 6; count of bases not matched to a gene: 4. Here the CDR3 reads CASSLWVAGGEQYF. CDR3 in DNA: TGCGCCAGCAGCTTGTGGGTAGCGGGAGGCGAGCAGTACTTC.

This clonotype was observed a few times. The genes are TRBV7-6 and TRBJ2-5; 8 bases match TRBD2. The CDR3 loop spans 15 amino acids. Germline V gene lookup returns CDR1 SGHVS and CDR2 FNYEAQ. V lost 5 bases and J lost 7; bases outside the gene matches: 12. CDR3 nucleotides: TGTGCCAGCAGCCCGCTCACTAGCGGAGGGGGGACCCAGTACTTC. It is translated as CASSPLTSGGGTQYF. Full variable domain (remainder filled in from reference TRBV7-6 and TRBJ2-5): GAGVSQSPRYKVTKRGQDVALRCDPISGHVSLYWYRQALGQGPEFLTYFNYEAQQDKSGLPNDRFSAERPEGSISTLTIQRTEQRDSAMYRCASSPLTSGGGTQYFGPGTRLLVL.

This clonotype was recorded a few times. This chain links TRBV6-1 with TRBJ1-6, with 7 positions matching TRBD1. CDR3 length: 16 amino acids. Losses at the gene ends were 6 bases for V and 6 bases for J; bases not matched to a gene: 11. CDR1 is MNHNS and CDR2 is SASEGT in the germline V gene. The CDR3 protein is CASRRSTGFGNSPLHF. CDR3 in DNA: TGTGCCAGCAGGCGCTCGACAGGGTTTGGTAATTCACCCCTCCACTTT.

The rearrangement links TRBV7-9 to TRBJ2-6; TRBD1 or TRBD2 may be the D gene (5 bases each). V was trimmed by 8 bases and J by 0 bases, leaving 14 bases between them. CDR1 is SEHNR and CDR2 is FQNEAQ in the germline V gene (reference sequence). The CDR3 length is 16 residues. CDR3 protein: CASGDGAYSGANVLTF. Written as DNA, the CDR3 is TGTGCCAGCGGGGACGGAGCATACTCTGGGGCCAACGTCCTGACTTTC.

This sequence joins TRBV7-8 and TRBJ2-7, with 10 bases that match TRBD2. The V and J ends lost 5 bases and 3 bases, in that order; junction bases with no gene match: 7. This CDR3 is built from 15 residues. The germline V gene encodes CDR1 SGHVS and CDR2 FQNEAQ. CDR3 amino acids: CASSPGTSVIYEQYF. The CDR3 DNA follows: TGTGCCAGCAGCCCCGGGACTAGCGTTATCTACGAGCAGTACTTC.

The chain employs TRBV21-1 and TRBJ1-2; the table's D gene call, TRBD1, was not cross checked with the DNA. TRBV21-1 is termed a pseudogene. CDR3 length: 15 amino acids. The CDR3 sequence: CASSKGLTGNYGYTF. CDR3 in DNA: TGTGCCAGCAGCAAAGGGCTGACAGGAAACTATGGCTACACCTTC.

This clonotype was recorded many times. The J gene is TRBJ2-4, the V gene TRBV20-1; no clear D. Trimming shortened V by 5 bases and J by 4 bases, and 12 bases separated the two germline ends. CDR3 length equals 13 residues. Germline V gene data show CDR1 as DFQATT and CDR2 as SNEGSKA (reference sequence). The CDR3, as DNA: TGCAGTGCTGATCGATGGCCTAAAAACATTCAGTACTTC. Amino acid sequence: CSADRWPKNIQYF.

The chain carries TRBV9 and TRBJ2-2; the match to TRBD1 covers 8 bases. Germline-derived CDR1 and CDR2 are SGDLS and YYNGEE. This CDR3 has 14 residues. The J segment lost 5 bases and the V segment lost 3 bases, leaving 3 bases of the junction unmatched. CDR3 sequence (DNA): TGTGCCAGCAGCGGACAGGGGCTGACCGGGGAGCTGTTTTTT. Amino acid sequence: CASSGQGLTGELFF.

This clonotype occurred many times. This sequence joins TRBV5-6 and TRBJ1-1; D uncertain. CDR1 and CDR2 (germline): SGHDT, YYEEEE. CDR3 length equals 15 residues. V was clipped by 6 bases and J by 0 bases, with 15 bases between them. In DNA, the CDR3 is TGTGCCAGCACCATGGAAGTCAGGATGAACACTGAAGCTTTCTTT. It translates to CASTMEVRMNTEAFF. The full variable domain, rest sourced from reference TRBV5-6 and TRBJ1-1, is DAGVTQSPTHLIKTRGQQVTLRCSPKSGHDTVSWYQQALGQGPQFIFQYYEEEERQRGNFPDRFSGHQFPNYSSELNVNALLLGDSALYLCASTMEVRMNTEAFFGQGTRLTVV.

The chain couples TRBV12-3 or TRBV12-4 to TRBJ2-1; TRBD2 matches at 10 bases. CDR3 length equals 17 residues. J gave up 7 bases and V 5 bases, and 14 bases lay outside the gene matches. The CDR3 coding sequence is TGTGCCAGCAGTCCCCGAGAGCGGGAGGGCCAAGGTAATGAGCAGTTCTTC. It specifies CASSPREREGQGNEQFF.

There are a few counts of this clonotype. CDR3 sequence: CSAILVDRFNGYTF. In DNA, the CDR3 is TGCAGTGCTATCCTGGTGGACAGATTTAATGGCTACACCTTC. The gene calls are TRBV20-1 and TRBJ1-2; D possibly corresponds to TRBD1 (6 bases). The CDR3 length is 14 residues. Germline CDR1 and CDR2: DFQATT and SNEGSKA (reference sequence). The V end was cut by 4 bases, the J end by 6 bases, with 18 bases between.

This clonotype was seen a few times. This sequence joins TRBV9 and TRBJ2-1; D is perhaps TRBD2 (6 bases). Trimming took 0 bases from V and 4 from J, leaving 8 bases between them. CDR1 and CDR2 (germline): SGDLS, YYNGEE. The CDR3 runs 14 residues. CDR3 DNA: TGTGCCAGCAGCGTAGGCGGGAAGTACAATGAGCAGTTCTTC. It is translated as CASSVGGKYNEQFF.